This TCR beta chain is drawn from a study of blood T cell repertoires in COVID-19 (dated by TCRdb to between 2020 and 2021). At the level of the whole study: Samples covering the acute and convalescent phases of COVID-19 were provided by collaborators in the United States, Italy and Spain. A de-identified subject ID, COVID-19 status, age in years and sex were almost always included in the sample metadata. The repertoires were made available in a free public database intended to serve as a resource for research on the immune response to SARS-CoV-2. Deeply sampled blood TCRbeta repertoires from subjects exposed to, actively infected with, or recovered from COVID-19 were included in the dataset. Where available, HLA class I and class II types were obtained from metadata supplied by the sample provider rather than from assay-based typing. The prospective study material was composed of cDNA or gDNA derived from T cells, B-cell-depleted T cells, or PBMCs. The samples were drawn from two sources: the first 160 participants of the ongoing ImmuneRACE study, and 1,000 to 1,500 subjects contributed by 6 global collaborators. Overall study outcomes, separate from this receptor: How much clinical and demographic metadata was included differed by source and by participant, and the metadata was provided uncurated.

V sheds 0 bases and J sheds 3 bases, leaving 11 bases between their ends. As encoded in the germline V gene, CDR1 is SGHDN while CDR2 is FVKESK. The CDR3 contains 16 residues, cysteine and phenylalanine counted. Of all the DNA, just the CDR3 is kept, 48 bases in frame from base 1. TCRbeta CDR3 regions were amplified from genomic DNA using the immunoSEQ Assay, a bias-controlled multiplex PCR. Per the source publication's procedure: Within the assay, amplification of reference gene primers was used to estimate how many nucleated cells each sample contained. Sequence reads were collapsed and filtered to measure the absolute abundance of every unique TCRbeta CDR3 rearrangement. For each sample, productive Simpson clonality was calculated as the square root of Simpson's diversity index over productive rearrangements. TCRdb re-hosts the immuneACCESS table, in-frame sequences only. Its copies lack some clones; in the studies checked, an unresolved V gene accounts for under half of them, and the cause for the rest is not known. D and trimming come from the DNA, and the V and J calls and clone size come from that table. This sample gives approximately 270,000 clones in total; around 88% of them show up just once. Around 1.4% of the sample lies in the top ten.

The collaborating institutions used their own protocols to collect whole blood in K2EDTA tubes. For TCRbeta analysis, collaborators shipped samples in one of three forms: frozen whole blood, isolated PBMCs, or DNA extracted from either of those sample types. For this clone: Its antigen is not yet known. Per-base qualities were not stored, and no clone one base away is much larger.

This sequence was found in a man older than 75 with acute or convalescent COVID-19. Source material: peripheral blood. The V gene is TRBV14 and the J gene is TRBJ1-4; possibly the D gene is TRBD1, per 6 matching bases. The CDR3 amino acid sequence is: CASSQDRNRANEKLFF. The nucleotide sequence reads TGTGCCAGCAGCCAAGACAGGAACAGGGCTAATGAAAAACTGTTTTTT. The full variable domain, with segments outside the CDR3 supplied by the reference TRBV14 and TRBJ1-4 proteins, appears as EAGVTQFPSHSVIEKGQTVTLRCDPISGHDNLYWYRRVMGKEIKFLLHFVKESKQDESGMPNNRFLAERTGGTYSTLKVQPAELEDSGVYFCASSQDRNRANEKLFFGSGTQLSVL.